Following are 28 T cell receptor beta chains from one sample sequenced in a study of T cell responses to AZD1222 COVID-19 vaccine. Only in-frame clones appear in the TCRdb table, and some are missing; sequencing was by immunoSEQ multiplex PCR. The repertoire holds 130,000 or so clones, with 90% to 95% as singletons. Sequencing used peripheral blood, obtained on day 0 of AZD1222 vaccination. These receptors originate from an adult in good health.

J is TRBJ1-3 and V is TRBV5-8; D not certain. CDR3 length equals 13 residues. V lost 4 bases and J 4 bases, leaving 9 bases between the germline ends. CDR1 and CDR2 (germline): SGHTS, YDEGEE. The CDR3 loop reads CASSRRLGNTIYF. In nucleotides, the CDR3 is TGTGCCAGCAGCCGAAGACTGGGAAACACCATATATTTT.

J is TRBJ2-7 and V is TRBV18; 8 bases match TRBD1. The CDR3 extends over 14 amino acids. Per the germline V gene, CDR1 is KGHSH and CDR2 is LQKENI. Trimming cost V 3 bases and J 5 bases; bases outside gene matches: 6. The CDR3 spells CASSPSGQGNEQYF. The CDR3, as DNA: TGTGCCAGCTCACCCTCTGGACAGGGCAACGAGCAGTACTTC.

The chain couples TRBV14 to TRBJ1-4, with D maybe TRBD1 (5 bases). Trimming cost V 5 bases and J 7 bases, with 17 bases left between them. CDR1 is SGHDN and CDR2 is FVKESK in the germline V gene. This CDR3 is 15 amino acids long. CDR3 nucleotides: TGTGCCAGCAGCGTTCAGGGTCTATTGTCTGAAAAACTGTTTTTT. Protein: CASSVQGLLSEKLFF.

This chain uses TRBV9 with TRBJ1-1; unclear D gene. The CDR3 consists of 15 residues. The V end lost 0 bases, the J end lost 5 bases, and 14 bases lay between the germline ends. Germline values: CDR1 SGDLS, CDR2 YYNGEE. The CDR3 nucleotides read TGTGCCAGCAGCGTAGCTCGGTCCTCGGGGACTGAAGCTTTCTTT. Translated, it gives CASSVARSSGTEAFF.

The chain carries TRBV12-3 or TRBV12-4 and TRBJ1-2; tentative D call: TRBD1 (6 bases). V dropped 6 bases and J dropped 3 bases, with 11 bases sitting between them. The CDR3 loop spans 13 amino acids. In DNA form, the CDR3 reads TGTGCCAGCAGAACCCAGGGGTACTATGGCTACACCTTC. It yields the protein CASRTQGYYGYTF.

The chain carries TRBV27 and TRBJ2-1; 9 bases fit TRBD2. With 6 bases clipped from V and 3 bases from J, the junction kept 3 bases outside the gene matches. Germline CDR1 MNHEY, CDR2 SMNVEV (reference sequence). The CDR3 is 14 residues long. The CDR3 loop is CASRAAGGYNEQFF. CDR3 sequence (DNA): TGTGCCAGCAGAGCAGCGGGAGGCTACAATGAGCAGTTCTTC.

J is TRBJ1-1 and V is TRBV4-1; D perhaps matches TRBD1 (5 bases). The germline CDR1 and CDR2 sequences are MGHRA and YSYEKL. With 3 bases removed from V and 11 bases from J, the gap between germline ends came to 16 bases. The CDR3 is 13 residues long. The CDR3 reads CASSQGDRFLAFF. The CDR3 nucleotides read TGCGCCAGCAGCCAGGGGGACCGGTTCCTGGCTTTCTTT.

V gene TRBV15 combines with J gene TRBJ1-6, with D hard to call. Germline V gene sequence: CDR1 LNHNV, CDR2 YYDKDF (reference sequence). The CDR3 spans 12 residues. Trimming removed 1 base at V and 7 bases at J, with 2 bases between. Here the CDR3 reads CATSRANSPLHF. CDR3 nucleotide sequence: TGTGCCACCAGCAGAGCCAATTCACCCCTCCACTTT.

This clone was counted a single time. The rearrangement links TRBV3-1 (or the pseudogene TRBV3-2) to TRBJ2-7, with D perhaps TRBD1 or TRBD2 (5 bases each). The length of the CDR3 is 14 residues. V lost 4 bases and J 3 bases, leaving 13 bases between the germline ends. Germline CDR1 reads LGHDT; CDR2 reads YNNKEL (reference sequence). The CDR3 here is CASSPPWGSYEQYF. In DNA, the CDR3 is TGTGCCAGCAGCCCCCCTTGGGGGAGCTACGAGCAGTACTTC.

V and J are TRBV19 and TRBJ2-5; either TRBD1 or TRBD2 may supply D (5 bases each). Trimming removed 6 bases from V and 4 bases from J, with 15 bases in between. Germline CDR1 and CDR2: LNHDA and SQIVND (reference sequence). The CDR3 sequence is 14 residues long. The CDR3 DNA sequence: TGTGCCAGTAGCACACCTCAGGGAGCAGAGACCCAGTACTTC. Protein sequence: CASSTPQGAETQYF.

V is TRBV6-1 and J is TRBJ1-2, with D maybe TRBD1 (5 bases). The CDR3 is 17 amino acids. Per the germline V gene, CDR1 is MNHNS and CDR2 is SASEGT. V was clipped by 4 bases and J by 0 bases, with 18 bases between them. The CDR3 region has the DNA TGTGCCAGCAGTGTCCGTGGTCAGGGAATAACTAACTATGGCTACACCTTC. Translation gives CASSVRGQGITNYGYTF.

The rearrangement links TRBV2 to TRBJ1-1; possibly TRBD1 for D (5 bases). This CDR3 has 14 amino acids. Trimming took off 11 bases at V and 0 bases at J, with 16 bases between the two ends. Germline CDR1 is SNHLY and CDR2 is FYNNEI. In DNA form, the CDR3 reads TGTGCCGGTTCCGGGGACCTCATGAACACTGAAGCTTTCTTT. Protein: CAGSGDLMNTEAFF. The complete variable domain, with remaining parts taken from reference TRBV2 and TRBJ1-1, reads EPEVTQTPSHQVTQMGQEVILRCVPISNHLYFYWYRQILGQKVEFLVSFYNNEISEKSEIFDDQFSVERPDGSNFTLKIRSTKLEDSAMYFCAGSGDLMNTEAFFGQGTRLTVV.

In the case of this clone: One end of the junction is discordant with germline, which a read error may explain. V gene TRBV7-6 combines with J gene TRBJ2-1; D is perhaps TRBD1 or TRBD2 (6 bases each). The CDR3 totals 13 residues. The germline V gene encodes CDR1 SGHVS and CDR2 FNYEAQ. CDR3 amino acids: CASTLGGPAEQFF. CDR3 DNA sequence: TGTGCCAGCACCTTAGGGGGGCCCGCTGAGCAGTTCTTC.

The chain has TRBV7-9 and TRBJ1-6; no reliable D call. The V end was cut by 1 base, the J end by 7 bases, with 8 bases between. CDR3 length equals 14 residues. Germline V gene sequence: CDR1 SEHNR, CDR2 FQNEAQ (reference sequence). The CDR3 DNA is TGTGCCAGCAGCTTAGAAGTTAGGAATTCACCCCTCCACTTT. Translation: CASSLEVRNSPLHF.

J is TRBJ2-7 and V is TRBV13, with a possible D match to TRBD1 (6 bases). CDR1 is PRHDT, CDR2 FYEKMQ, per germline (reference sequence). V was trimmed by 3 bases and J by 0 bases, leaving 15 bases between them. This CDR3 is 16 amino acids long. The CDR3 spells CASSFLDRRSSYEQYF. CDR3 sequence (DNA): TGTGCCAGCAGCTTCCTCGACAGGAGGAGCTCCTACGAGCAGTACTTC.

V usage is TRBV7-2 and J usage is TRBJ1-2; D ambiguous. With 5 bases removed from V and 7 bases from J, the gap between germline ends came to 14 bases. CDR1 and CDR2 (germline): SGHTA, FQGNSA. The CDR3 loop spans 13 amino acids. Here the CDR3 reads CASSGNSVAGYTF. Written as DNA, the CDR3 is TGTGCCAGCAGCGGCAACAGTGTAGCTGGCTACACCTTC.

The chain combines TRBV27 with TRBJ1-5, with a possible D match to TRBD1 (5 bases). V was trimmed by 3 bases and J by 2 bases, leaving 8 bases between them. This CDR3 region has 14 residues. CDR1 is MNHEY, CDR2 SMNVEV, per germline (reference sequence). CDR3 coding DNA: TGTGCCAGCAGTTTGAGGGACCGCAATCAGCCCCAGCATTTT. Amino acids: CASSLRDRNQPQHF.

The gene calls are TRBV2 and TRBJ2-3; 9 bases align to TRBD1. CDR1 and CDR2 from the germline V gene are SNHLY and FYNNEI. The CDR3 runs to 15 residues. The V segment lost 6 bases and the J segment 4 bases; nucleotides outside the gene matches: 8. CDR3 protein: CASRTAGTGSDTQYF. The CDR3 nucleotides read TGTGCCAGCAGAACCGCCGGGACAGGGTCAGATACGCAGTATTTT.

The J gene is TRBJ1-6, the V gene TRBV27; TRBD1 aligns across 9 bases. CDR1 is MNHEY and CDR2 is SMNVEV in the germline V gene (reference sequence). V trimming: 7 bases; J trimming: 7 bases; junction bases outside the gene matches: 8. The CDR3 totals 15 residues. CDR3 in amino acids: CASTSFGTGNSPLHF. For the CDR3, the DNA is TGTGCCAGCACCAGTTTCGGGACAGGGAATTCACCCCTCCACTTT.

The chain links TRBV27 to TRBJ1-1, with TRBD1 matching over 9 bases. Germline V gene data show CDR1 as MNHEY and CDR2 as SMNVEV (reference sequence). The CDR3 covers 15 residues. The V segment lost 0 bases and the J segment 4 bases; nucleotides outside the gene matches: 3. CDR3 in amino acids: CASSLSPTGGTEAFF. Here the CDR3 DNA reads TGTGCCAGCAGTTTATCGCCGACAGGGGGCACTGAAGCTTTCTTT.

The V gene is TRBV28, the J gene TRBJ1-4; the D gene is possibly TRBD1 (6 bases). The germline CDR1 and CDR2 sequences are MDHEN and SYDVKM. This CDR3 spans 13 amino acids. V was cut by 2 bases and J by 7 bases, with 8 bases left in between. For the CDR3, the DNA is TGTGCCAGCAGTTTACAGGGGCGTGAAAAACTGTTTTTT. Translation: CASSLQGREKLFF.

This clone was detected only once. This chain uses TRBV6-5 with TRBJ1-6; 9 positions match TRBD1. J gave up 14 bases and V 6 bases, and 8 bases lay outside the gene matches. Germline loops: CDR1 MNHEY, CDR2 SVGAGI. The length of the CDR3 is 13 residues. The CDR3 spells CASSSDRGVTLHF. For the CDR3, the DNA is TGTGCCAGCAGCTCGGACAGGGGAGTCACCCTCCACTTT.

The CDR3: CASTDLMGLNTEAFF. The DNA of the CDR3 is TGCGCCAGCACAGACCTAATGGGGCTCAACACTGAAGCTTTCTTT. The rearrangement uses TRBV5-1 and TRBJ1-1, with a possible D match to TRBD1 (5 bases). Germline V gene data show CDR1 as SGHRS and CDR2 as YFSETQ. The V and J ends lost 6 bases and 2 bases respectively, with 17 bases between them. The CDR3 extends over 15 amino acids.

The chain recombines TRBV5-4 with TRBJ1-2, with 9 bases aligning to TRBD1. Trimming removed 4 bases from V and 1 base from J; junction bases left unmatched: 5. Germline V gives CDR1 SGHNT, CDR2 YYREEE (reference sequence). The CDR3 is 15 residues long. The CDR3, as DNA: TGTGCCAGCAGCACGGGACAGGGATTTAACTATGGCTACACCTTC. Protein: CASSTGQGFNYGYTF.

The V and J genes are TRBV5-1 and TRBJ1-1, with D unclear. V was shortened by 0 bases and J by 2 bases, with 11 bases between the two germline ends. Germline loops: CDR1 SGHRS, CDR2 YFSETQ. The CDR3 is made up of 15 amino acids. The CDR3 is CASSLALAVNTEAFF. In DNA, the CDR3 is TGCGCCAGCAGCTTGGCCCTCGCCGTTAACACTGAAGCTTTCTTT.

The chain employs TRBV2 and TRBJ1-4; D is perhaps TRBD1 (6 bases). CDR1 SNHLY and CDR2 FYNNEI come from the germline V gene. The CDR3 contains 11 residues. The ends were cut back, 1 base at V and 15 bases at J, with 9 bases in the middle. This CDR3 reads CASSEGTGLFF. CDR3 nucleotide sequence: TGTGCCAGCAGTGAAGGAACAGGGTTGTTTTTT. The whole variable domain, remainder taken from reference TRBV2 and TRBJ1-4, is EPEVTQTPSHQVTQMGQEVILRCVPISNHLYFYWYRQILGQKVEFLVSFYNNEISEKSEIFDDQFSVERPDGSNFTLKIRSTKLEDSAMYFCASSEGTGLFFGSGTQLSVL.

The genes are TRBV4-2 and TRBJ2-1, with 9 positions matching TRBD1. The CDR3 consists of 16 residues. Trimming took 4 bases from V and 5 from J; bases not matched to a gene: 9. CDR1 is LGHNA and CDR2 is YNFKEQ in the germline V gene. The CDR3 protein is CASSLKQGAYDNEQFF. For the CDR3, the DNA is TGTGCCAGCAGCCTCAAACAGGGGGCGTACGACAATGAGCAGTTCTTC.

The chain joins TRBV12-3 or TRBV12-4 to TRBJ2-7; possibly TRBD1 for D (6 bases). V gave up 6 bases and J gave up 6 bases, with 15 bases separating them. The CDR3 runs to 13 residues. CDR3 loop: CASSPRQDGEQYF. The CDR3 DNA reads TGTGCCAGCAGCCCCCGACAGGATGGCGAGCAGTACTTC.